This paragraph covers one T cell receptor beta chain sequence. Antigen: not known. Time point described: cycle 4 day 1 (C4D1), after less than 7 weeks of nivolumab. Relapses following autologous stem cell transplantation were seen in all patients, with brentuximab vedotin exposure varying. Patients showed best responses of complete response, partial response or progressive disease. The data are from a study of PD-1 blockade in classical Hodgkin lymphoma. Points from the study as a whole: Baseline diversity in complete responders resembled that of newly diagnosed patients. CD4+ TCR diversity, unlike CD8+, rose significantly by C4D1.

The V segment lost 6 bases and the J segment 4 bases; nucleotides outside the gene matches: 6. The germline gives CDR1 MDHEN, CDR2 SYDVKM. This CDR3 contains 14 residues. Sequencing was performed with immunoSEQ multiplex PCR; in TCRdb, only in-frame clones are kept and a portion is missing. The data contain about 52,000 clones, around nine tenths of them singletons. Sequenced material: peripheral blood mononuclear cells (PBMCs), taken before the fourth cycle of nivolumab. The source is a human donor with classical Hodgkin lymphoma. The chain recombines TRBV28 with TRBJ1-1, with 9 bases matching TRBD1. CDR3 bases: TGTGCCAGCAGCCCTGGACAGGGGTTCACTGAAGCTTTCTTT. This translates into CASSPGQGFTEAFF.